This T cell receptor (beta chain) was sequenced in a study of technical replicates of blood from a few donors. The data were produced by immunoSEQ multiplex PCR, yet TCRdb's version contains in-frame clones alone and is incomplete. The table lists about 94,000 clones, 95% of them singletons. V gave up 3 bases and J gave up 7 bases, with 9 bases separating them. The CDR3 runs 12 residues. The V gene's germline CDR1 is LGHNT and CDR2 FRNRAP. This chain joins TRBV12-5 and TRBJ2-5; D perhaps matches TRBD2 (5 bases). Specimen: T cells isolated from PBMCs. This clonotype was obtained from a human donor in good health. The CDR3 here is CASGLGSGTQYF. The CDR3 region has the DNA TGTGCTAGTGGTTTAGGGAGCGGGACCCAGTACTTC.